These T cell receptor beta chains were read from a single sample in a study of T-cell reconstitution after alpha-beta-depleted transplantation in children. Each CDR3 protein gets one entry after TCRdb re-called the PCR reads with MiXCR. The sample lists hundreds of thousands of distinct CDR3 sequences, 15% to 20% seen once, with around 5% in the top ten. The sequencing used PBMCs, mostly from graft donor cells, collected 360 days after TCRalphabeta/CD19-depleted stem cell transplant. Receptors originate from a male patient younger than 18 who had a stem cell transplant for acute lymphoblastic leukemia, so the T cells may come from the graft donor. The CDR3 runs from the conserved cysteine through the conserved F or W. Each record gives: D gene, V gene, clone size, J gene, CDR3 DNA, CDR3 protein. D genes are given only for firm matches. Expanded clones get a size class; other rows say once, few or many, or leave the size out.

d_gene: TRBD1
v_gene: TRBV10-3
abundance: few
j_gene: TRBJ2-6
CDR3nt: TGTGCCATCAGGCCGGGACAGGGCTCTGGGGCCAACGTCCTGACTTTC
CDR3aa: CAIRPGQGSGANVLTF

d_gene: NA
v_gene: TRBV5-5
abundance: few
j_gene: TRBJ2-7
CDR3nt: TGTGCCAGCAGCCCCCACGGACTGATCTACGAGCAGTACTTC
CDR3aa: CASSPHGLIYEQYF

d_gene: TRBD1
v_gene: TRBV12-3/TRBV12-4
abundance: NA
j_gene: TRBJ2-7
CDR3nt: TGTGCCAGCAGTCAGACAGGGGTCTCCTACGAGCAGTACTTC
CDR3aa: CASSQTGVSYEQYF

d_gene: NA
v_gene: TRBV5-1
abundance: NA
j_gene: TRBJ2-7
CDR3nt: TGCGCCAGCAGCTTGGCCGGGGTTACGGAGCAGTACTTC
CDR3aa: CASSLAGVTEQYF

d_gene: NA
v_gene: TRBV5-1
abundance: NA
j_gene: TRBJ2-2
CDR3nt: TGCGCCAGCAGCTTGGCGCGGTTCGGGGAGCTGTTTTTT
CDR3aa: CASSLARFGELFF

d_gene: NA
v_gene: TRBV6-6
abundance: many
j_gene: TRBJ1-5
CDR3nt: TGTGCCAGCAGTTATCAGTCGAATCAGCCCCAGCATTTT
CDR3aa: CASSYQSNQPQHF

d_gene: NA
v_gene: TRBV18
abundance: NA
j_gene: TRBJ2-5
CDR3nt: TGTGCCAGCTCACCACTAACTCATCAGGGCGAAGAGACCCAGTACTTC
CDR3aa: CASSPLTHQGEETQYF

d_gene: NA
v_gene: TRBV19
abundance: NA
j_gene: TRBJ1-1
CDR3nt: TGTGCCAGTAGTATGACAGGCAACACTGAAGCTTTCTTT
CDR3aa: CASSMTGNTEAFF

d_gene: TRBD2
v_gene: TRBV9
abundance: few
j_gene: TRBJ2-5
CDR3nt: TGTGCCAGCAGCAGAACCGGGACTAGCATGGAGACCCAGTACTTC
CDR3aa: CASSRTGTSMETQYF

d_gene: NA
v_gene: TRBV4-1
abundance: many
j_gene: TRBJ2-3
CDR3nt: TGCGCCAGCAGCCTCCGGGACTCAGATACGCAGTATTTT
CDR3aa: CASSLRDSDTQYF

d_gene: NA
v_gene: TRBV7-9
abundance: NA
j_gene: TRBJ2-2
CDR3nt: TGTTCCAGCAGCCACCACAGGGACACCGGGGAGCTGTTTTTT
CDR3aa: CSSSHHRDTGELFF

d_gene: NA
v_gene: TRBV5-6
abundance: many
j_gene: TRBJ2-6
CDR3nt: TGTGCCAGCAGCTCACAGACTTACCCCTCTGGGGCCAACGTCCTGACTTTC
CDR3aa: CASSSQTYPSGANVLTF

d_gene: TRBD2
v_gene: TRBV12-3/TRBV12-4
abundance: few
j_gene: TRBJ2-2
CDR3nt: TGTGCCAGCAGTCCGACTAGCGGGAGGGCTGGCGGGGAGCTGTTTTTT
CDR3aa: CASSPTSGRAGGELFF

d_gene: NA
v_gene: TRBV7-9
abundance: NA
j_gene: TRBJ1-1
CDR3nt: TGTGCCAGCAGCTTAGCAGGGGCAGGGGCCCAAACTGAAGCTTTCTTT
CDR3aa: CASSLAGAGAQTEAFF

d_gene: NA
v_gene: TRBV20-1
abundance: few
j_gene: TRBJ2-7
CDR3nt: TGCAGTGCTAGTACGGGGGGCAACCACGAGCAGTACTTC
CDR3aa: CSASTGGNHEQYF

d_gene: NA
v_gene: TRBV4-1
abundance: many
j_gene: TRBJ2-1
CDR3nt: TGCGCCAGCAAAGGACTAACCTCGAATGAGCAGTTCTTC
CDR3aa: CASKGLTSNEQFF

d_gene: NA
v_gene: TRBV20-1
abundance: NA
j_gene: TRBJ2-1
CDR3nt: TGCAGTGCTCCAAGTGGGGGGAGGCGCTCCTACAATGAGCAGTTCTTC
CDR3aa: CSAPSGGRRSYNEQFF

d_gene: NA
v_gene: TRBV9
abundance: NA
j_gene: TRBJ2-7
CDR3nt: TGTGCCAGCAGCGGGCGGTATTGGGCCTACGAGCAGTACTTC
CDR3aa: CASSGRYWAYEQYF

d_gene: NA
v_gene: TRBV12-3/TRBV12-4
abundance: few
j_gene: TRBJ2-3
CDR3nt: TGTGCCAGCAGTTTGGACAGAGCCTTGGCAGATACGCAGTATTTT
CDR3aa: CASSLDRALADTQYF

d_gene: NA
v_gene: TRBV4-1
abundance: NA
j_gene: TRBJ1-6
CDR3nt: TGCGCCAGCAGCCGAAGCGGGGTCGAACCGGATAGCTCCTATAATTCACCCCTCCACTTT
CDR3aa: CASSRSGVEPDSSYNSPLHF

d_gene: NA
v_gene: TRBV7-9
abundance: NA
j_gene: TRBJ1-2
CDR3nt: TGTGCCAGCAGCTTGGTGGTTGACTATGGCTACACCTTC
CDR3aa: CASSLVVDYGYTF

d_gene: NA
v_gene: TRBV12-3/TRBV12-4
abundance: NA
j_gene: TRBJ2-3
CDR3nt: TGTGCCAGCAGTTTCTTGGGTGGCCGAGCAGATACGCAGTATTTT
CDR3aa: CASSFLGGRADTQYF

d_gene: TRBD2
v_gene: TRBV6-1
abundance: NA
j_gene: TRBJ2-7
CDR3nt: TGTGCCAGCAGCTCGGGAGGGACGGAAGCCTACGAGCAGTACTTC
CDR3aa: CASSSGGTEAYEQYF

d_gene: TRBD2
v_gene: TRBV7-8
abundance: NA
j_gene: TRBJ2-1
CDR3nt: TGTGCCAGCAGCGTCAGAGGTGGGACTAGCGGGAGGGCAGATGAGCAGTTCTTC
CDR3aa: CASSVRGGTSGRADEQFF

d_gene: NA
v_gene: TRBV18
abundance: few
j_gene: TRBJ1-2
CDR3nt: TGTGCCAGCTCACTCGCGCTTGGGGTCAGGAACTATGGCTACACCTTC
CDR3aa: CASSLALGVRNYGYTF

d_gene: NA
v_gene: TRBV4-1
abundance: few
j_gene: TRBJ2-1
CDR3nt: TGCGCCAGCAGCCACCTCCCCCCGGGACTTAGCTCCTACAATGAGCAGTTCTTC
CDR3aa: CASSHLPPGLSSYNEQFF

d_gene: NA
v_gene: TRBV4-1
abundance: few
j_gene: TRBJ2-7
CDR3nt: TGCGCCAGCAGCCAAGTATTGGACCGGCTCTACGAGCAGTACTTC
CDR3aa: CASSQVLDRLYEQYF